This T cell receptor beta chain was identified during a study of shared clonotypes between healthy human individuals. Study-wide results and caveats: Generation probability values for non-shared clonotypes were lower than those for clonotypes shared by all four donors. Across four donors, naive CD4 shared around 5.3%, naive CD8 less than 4%, memory CD4 less than 2.5%, memory CD8 0.4% to 0.5%.

The split of CD4+ cells yielded CD45RA+ naive and CD45RA-negative memory subsets. TCRdb's table, derived via immunoSEQ multiplex PCR, lists solely in-frame clones and lacks some. The sample has about 980,000 clones; about three quarters are singletons. Germline CDR1 reads LNHDA; CDR2 reads SQIVND (reference sequence). V was clipped by 5 bases and J by 1 base, with 12 bases between them. The length of the CDR3 is 16 residues. As concerns this clone: The antigen remains unidentified.

The V gene is TRBV19, the J gene TRBJ1-6; maybe TRBD1 (5 bases). The source material was memory CD4+ T cells sorted from blood. The subset here: CD45RA-negative fraction. This TCR derives from a man aged 18 to 30 in good health. The CDR3 spells CASSARDGSYNSPLHF. CDR3 coding DNA: TGTGCCAGTAGTGCCCGGGACGGTTCCTATAATTCACCCCTCCACTTT.